This T cell receptor beta chain was observed in a study of blood T cell repertoires in COVID-19. Study context: PBMCs, B-cell-depleted T cells, or T cells were the source of the cDNA or gDNA that made up the material.

The authors' processing: The authors estimated nucleated cell counts from reference gene primer amplification. Generated by immunoSEQ multiplex PCR, the TCRdb table keeps only in-frame clones and is missing some. V, J and clone size derive from that table, while D and trimming were established from the DNA sequence. Of around 200,000 clones in the sample, 86% were seen once. The count of this clone is one. Everyone who took part was roughly 18 to 89 years old, and they came from about 23 US areas. Participants' reported clinical history set cohort assignment. The V end was cut by 9 bases, the J end by 5 bases, with 14 bases between. CDR1 is MDHEN, CDR2 SYDVKM, per germline. The CDR3 is 13 residues long.

V is TRBV28 and J is TRBJ1-5; D possibly corresponds to TRBD1 (6 bases). The sequencing sample was made of PBMCs or T cells enriched from blood (not recorded which). The receptor was derived from a woman aged 25 to 39 who had been exposed to COVID-19. The CDR3 nucleotides are TGTGCCAGTTACGGACAGCCTCATCAGCCCCAGCATTTT. Amino acid sequence: CASYGQPHQPQHF.